This T cell receptor beta chain appears in the sequencing data of a study of CD8 T cells in ankylosing spondylitis. Notes on the study in general: Enrichment of disease-linked clones was reportedly significant in matched ankylosing spondylitis synovial fluid.

The CDR3 contains 13 residues. V was trimmed by 2 bases and J by 7 bases, leaving 8 bases between them. Germline V lookup: CDR1 SGHDN, CDR2 FVKESK. TCRdb re-derived calls from the 5' RACE reads in MiXCR, one entry per CDR3 protein. The sample lists 200,000 or so distinct CDR3 sequences, around a sixth occurring once. The table lists this clonotype with many counts. The antigen remains undetermined. Specimen: blood, either unsorted or a sorted T cell fraction (not recorded which). The clonotype originates from a male donor aged 10 to 35 with ankylosing spondylitis or in good health (not recorded which). V is TRBV14 and J is TRBJ2-2; TRBD1 is a possible D gene (5 bases). Written as DNA, the CDR3 is TGTGCCAGCAGCCAAAGCAGGGTCGGGGAGCTGTTTTTT. As protein: CASSQSRVGELFF.